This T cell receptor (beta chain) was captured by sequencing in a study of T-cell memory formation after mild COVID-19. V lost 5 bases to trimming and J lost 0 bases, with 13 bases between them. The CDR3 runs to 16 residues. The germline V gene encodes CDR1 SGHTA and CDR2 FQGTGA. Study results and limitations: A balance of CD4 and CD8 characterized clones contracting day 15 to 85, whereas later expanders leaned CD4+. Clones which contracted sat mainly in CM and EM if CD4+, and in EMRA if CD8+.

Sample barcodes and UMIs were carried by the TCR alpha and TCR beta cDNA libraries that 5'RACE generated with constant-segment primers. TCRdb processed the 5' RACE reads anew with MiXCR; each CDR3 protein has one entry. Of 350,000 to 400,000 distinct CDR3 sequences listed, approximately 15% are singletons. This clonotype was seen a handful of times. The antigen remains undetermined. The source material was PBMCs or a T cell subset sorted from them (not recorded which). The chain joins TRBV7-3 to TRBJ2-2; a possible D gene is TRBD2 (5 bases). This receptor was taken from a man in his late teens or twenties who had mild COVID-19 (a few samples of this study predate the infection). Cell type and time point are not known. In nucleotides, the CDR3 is TGTGCCAGCAGCCCACACAGCGGCACGAACACCGGGGAGCTGTTTTTT. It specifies CASSPHSGTNTGELFF.